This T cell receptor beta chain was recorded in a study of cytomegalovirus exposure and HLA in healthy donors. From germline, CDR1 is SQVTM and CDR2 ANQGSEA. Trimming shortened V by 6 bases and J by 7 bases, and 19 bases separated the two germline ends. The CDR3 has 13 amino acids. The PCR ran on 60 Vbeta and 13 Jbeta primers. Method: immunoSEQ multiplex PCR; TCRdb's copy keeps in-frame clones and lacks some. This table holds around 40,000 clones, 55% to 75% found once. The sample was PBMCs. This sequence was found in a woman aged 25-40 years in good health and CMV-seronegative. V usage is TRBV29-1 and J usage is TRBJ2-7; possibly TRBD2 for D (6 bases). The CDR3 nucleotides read TGCAGCGTGCGCGGGGCGGGCCGGTGGGAGCAGTACTTC. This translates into CSVRGAGRWEQYF.